This T cell receptor beta chain was identified in a study of shared clonotypes between healthy human individuals. The CDR3 length is 16 residues. Germline V lookup: CDR1 SGHTA, CDR2 FQGNSA. The V gene end was trimmed by 5 bases and the J gene end by 8 bases; junction bases not matched to a gene: 13. Assay used: immunoSEQ multiplex PCR; TCRdb lists only in-frame clones, some missing. The sample has around 2.1 million clones; approximately 94% are singletons. CD45RO-negative, CCR7-positively selected cells formed the naive CD8 fraction, excluding terminally differentiated effector memory CD45RA+ cells.

The clonotype comes from a man younger than 35 in good health. Some clones in this sample may be carry-over from other donors' samples. The sample was naive CD8+ T cells from PBMCs. V is TRBV7-2 and J is TRBJ2-1, with 9 bases lining up with TRBD1. The CDR3 loop is CASSVTPGQGLYEQFF. CDR3 nucleotide sequence: TGTGCCAGCAGCGTAACCCCGGGACAGGGTTTGTATGAGCAGTTCTTC. Complete variable domain (other parts from reference TRBV7-2 and TRBJ2-1): GAGVSQSPSNKVTEKGKDVELRCDPISGHTALYWYRQSLGQGLEFLIYFQGNSAPDKSGLPSDRFSAERTGGSVSTLTIQRTQQEDSAVYLCASSVTPGQGLYEQFFGPGTRLTVL.